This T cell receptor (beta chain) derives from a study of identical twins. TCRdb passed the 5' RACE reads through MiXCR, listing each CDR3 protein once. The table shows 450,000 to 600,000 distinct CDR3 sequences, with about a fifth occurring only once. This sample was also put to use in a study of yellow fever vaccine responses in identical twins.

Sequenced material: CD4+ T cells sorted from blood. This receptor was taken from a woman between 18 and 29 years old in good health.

For the CDR3, the DNA is TGTGCCAGCAGCCGAGGGGGACGTTGGGAGACCCAGTACTTC. This codes for CASSRGGRWETQYF. The J gene is TRBJ2-5, the V gene TRBV3-1, with D perhaps TRBD1 (6 bases). Trimming took off 4 bases at V and 5 bases at J, with 14 bases between the two ends. CDR1 and CDR2 from the germline V gene are LGHDT and YNNKEL (reference sequence). CDR3 length equals 14 residues.